This is a list of T cell receptor beta chains from one sample in a study of T cell clones after liver transplantation. Here immunoSEQ multiplex PCR was the method, and the copy in TCRdb shows in-frame clones only, minus some. The data show 7,000 to 8,000 clones, with roughly 80% seen just once and about 38% held by the top ten. The sequencing here drew on CD8+ T cells from blood, taken before liver transplant. The receptors were gathered from a human donor who received a liver transplant. Each CDR3 is given with its conserved first and last residue. The D gene is left open where the match is weak. Rows give clone size only sometimes, using once, few, many, or a class for an expanded clone.

TRBD1,-,TRBV28,TRBJ1-2,CASTNPGQGLANYGYTF,TGTGCCAGCACAAACCCGGGACAGGGGCTTGCGAACTATGGCTACACCTTC
-,-,TRBV4-1,TRBJ1-2,CASSQVRRNYGYTF,TGCGCCAGCAGCCAAGTACGTAGAAACTATGGCTACACCTTC
-,-,TRBV7-9,TRBJ2-3,CASRTLERDSDTQYF,TGTGCCAGCAGAACTCTGGAAAGGGACTCAGATACGCAGTATTTT
TRBD2,medium-sized,TRBV19,TRBJ2-7,CASSMWTSYEQYF,TGTGCCAGTAGTATGTGGACTAGCTACGAGCAGTACTTC
TRBD1,-,TRBV23-1,TRBJ1-2,CASRTVEGAFGYTF,TGCGCCAGCAGGACGGTGGAGGGGGCTTTTGGCTACACCTTC
TRBD1,-,TRBV7-9,TRBJ2-3,CASSPPTGVSTDTQYF,TGTGCCAGCAGCCCACCGACAGGGGTGAGCACAGATACGCAGTATTTT
TRBD1,few,TRBV7-6,TRBJ1-2,CASSFDRVGYTF,TGTGCCAGCAGCTTCGACAGGGTTGGCTACACCTTC
-,-,TRBV5-1,TRBJ1-5,CASSLANNQPQHF,TGCGCCAGCAGCTTGGCCAATAATCAGCCCCAGCATTTT
TRBD1,-,TRBV16,TRBJ2-7,CASSQWTGSNEQYF,TGTGCCAGCAGCCAGTGGACAGGGTCCAACGAGCAGTACTTC
TRBD2,-,TRBV7-9,TRBJ2-3,CASSPTSGGITDTQYF,TGTGCCAGCAGCCCGACTAGCGGGGGAATCACAGATACGCAGTATTTT
-,-,TRBV6-6,TRBJ2-1,CASTSDSYNEQFF,TGTGCCAGCACCAGCGACAGCTACAATGAGCAGTTCTTC
-,-,TRBV2,TRBJ2-7,CASSGGYEQYF,TGTGCCAGCAGTGGAGGCTACGAGCAGTACTTC
-,-,TRBV5-1,TRBJ1-3,CASSPGTSDGNTIYF,TGCGCCAGCAGCCCGGGGACTTCTGATGGAAACACCATATATTTT
TRBD1,-,TRBV9,TRBJ2-3,CASSVEWGQGGTDTQYF,TGTGCCAGCAGCGTCGAATGGGGACAGGGGGGAACAGATACGCAGTATTTT
-,-,TRBV20-1,TRBJ2-7,CSVPGYEQYF,TGCAGTGTCCCCGGTTACGAGCAGTACTTC
TRBD1,few,TRBV27,TRBJ2-7,CASGQVSYEQYF,TGTGCCAGCGGACAGGTCTCCTACGAGCAGTACTTC
-,-,TRBV18,TRBJ1-2,CASSPSTGPAGDYGYTF,TGTGCCAGCTCACCATCGACAGGCCCAGCGGGAGACTATGGCTACACCTTC
TRBD2,-,TRBV27,TRBJ2-3,CASSLWGGTRDTQYF,TGTGCCAGCAGTTTATGGGGTGGGACTAGAGATACGCAGTATTTT
TRBD1,-,TRBV28,TRBJ1-1,CASTIIGGHTEAFF,TGTGCCAGCACTATTATAGGGGGCCACACTGAAGCTTTCTTT
-,few,TRBV5-1,TRBJ2-6,CASSPTGSGANVLTF,TGCGCCAGCAGCCCTACAGGGAGTGGGGCCAACGTCCTGACTTTC
TRBD2,-,TRBV13,TRBJ2-3,CASSQPSGGFTDTQYF,TGTGCCAGCAGCCAACCTAGCGGGGGGTTCACAGATACGCAGTATTTT
-,-,TRBV10-1,TRBJ1-2,CASSESEGFYGYTF,TGCGCCAGCAGTGAGTCGGAGGGCTTCTATGGCTACACCTTC
-,few,TRBV19,TRBJ2-7,CATRGLDQGLEQYF,TGTGCCACCCGGGGTTTGGATCAAGGCCTCGAGCAGTACTTC
-,-,TRBV7-3,TRBJ2-7,CASSPGQGFEQYF,TGTGCCAGCAGCCCCGGGCAGGGCTTCGAGCAGTACTTC
-,-,TRBV7-9,TRBJ2-7,CASSLVEALEQYF,TGTGCCAGCAGCTTAGTAGAGGCCCTCGAGCAGTACTTC
-,few,TRBV5-6,TRBJ2-7,CASSDRTSYEQYF,TGTGCCAGCAGCGACAGAACCTCCTACGAGCAGTACTTC
-,-,TRBV10-3,TRBJ2-3,CAISESGAEQYF,TGTGCCATCAGTGAGTCAGGGGCAGAGCAGTATTTT
-,-,TRBV14,TRBJ2-3,CASSQRTSTDTQYF,TGTGCCAGCAGCCAAAGAACTAGCACAGATACGCAGTATTTT
TRBD2,-,TRBV7-2,TRBJ2-3,CASSLWASGGARTDTQYF,TGTGCCAGCAGCCTCTGGGCTAGCGGGGGAGCGCGTACAGATACGCAGTATTTT
-,large,TRBV29-1,TRBJ2-2,CSVLIPRGELFF,TGCAGCGTCCTAATCCCTCGCGGGGAGCTGTTTTTT
TRBD1,-,TRBV28,TRBJ2-4,CASSLSKGGITKNIQYF,TGTGCCAGCAGTTTATCCAAAGGGGGCATTACCAAAAACATTCAGTACTTC
-,-,TRBV6-6,TRBJ2-7,CASSRDFEQYF,TGTGCCAGCTCACGGGATTTCGAGCAGTACTTC
TRBD1,-,TRBV7-3,TRBJ2-6,CASSLGQGAPGANVLTF,TGTGCCAGCAGCTTAGGACAGGGGGCACCGGGGGCCAACGTCCTGACTTTC
-,-,TRBV28,TRBJ1-2,CASSPPSGGRGYGYTF,TGTGCCAGCAGTCCCCCCTCCGGGGGGCGCGGCTATGGCTACACCTTC
-,few,TRBV28,TRBJ1-2,CASLQTGLYGYTF,TGTGCCAGCTTACAAACGGGACTCTATGGCTACACCTTC
TRBD1,-,TRBV7-6,TRBJ1-4,CASSFTGGFGEKLFF,TGTGCCAGCAGCTTCACAGGGGGCTTCGGAGAAAAACTGTTTTTT
TRBD1,medium-sized,TRBV6-6,TRBJ2-3,CASSFLSQGAADTQYF,TGTGCCAGCAGTTTCCTTTCGCAGGGGGCCGCAGATACGCAGTATTTT
TRBD2,-,TRBV13,TRBJ2-5,CASSPLAEEETQYF,TGTGCCAGCAGCCCACTAGCGGAGGAGGAGACCCAGTACTTC
-,-,TRBV27,TRBJ2-2,CASPLGGNTGELFF,TGTGCCAGCCCCCTCGGGGGGAACACCGGGGAGCTGTTTTTT
-,-,TRBV6-5,TRBJ1-1,CASSYGGDSEAFF,TGTGCCAGCAGTTACGGCGGAGATTCTGAAGCTTTCTTT
-,-,TRBV5-5,TRBJ1-1,CASRTRGNTEAFF,TGTGCCAGCAGAACAAGGGGTAACACTGAAGCTTTCTTT
TRBD1,-,TRBV19,TRBJ1-2,CASSARQGDGYTF,TGTGCCAGTAGTGCCCGGCAGGGGGATGGCTACACCTTC
TRBD1,-,TRBV28,TRBJ1-5,CASSLVGGVQPQHF,TGTGCCAGCAGTTTAGTAGGGGGCGTACAGCCCCAGCATTTT
-,once,TRBV27,TRBJ2-3,CASSALAHSTDTQYF,TGTGCCAGCAGCGCTCTGGCTCATAGCACAGATACGCAGTATTTT
-,-,TRBV28,TRBJ1-6,CASSSWDTHSPLHF,TGTGCCAGCAGTTCTTGGGACACACATTCACCCCTCCACTTT
TRBD1,few,TRBV27,TRBJ1-4,CASSPGGRIEKLFF,TGTGCCAGCAGTCCAGGGGGCAGAATTGAAAAACTGTTTTTT
TRBD1,-,TRBV28,TRBJ1-4,CEHDDRGGNEKLFF,TGTGAACACGACGACAGGGGGGGGAATGAAAAACTGTTTTTT
TRBD1,-,TRBV27,TRBJ2-2,CASSSIGTATGELFF,TGTGCCAGCAGTTCCATCGGGACAGCCACCGGGGAGCTGTTTTTT
-,-,TRBV6-5,TRBJ1-4,CASSPGLTNEKLFF,TGTGCCAGCAGTCCAGGGTTAACTAATGAAAAACTGTTTTTT
-,few,TRBV18,TRBJ2-1,CASSPRTYNEQFF,TGTGCCAGCTCACCGAGAACCTACAATGAGCAGTTCTTC
-,few,TRBV30,TRBJ1-5,CAWSYVQVNQPQHF,TGTGCCTGGAGTTATGTGCAGGTAAATCAGCCCCAGCATTTT
TRBD2,-,TRBV6-5,TRBJ2-1,CASSFTSGIYNEQFF,TGTGCCAGCAGTTTTACTAGCGGGATTTACAATGAGCAGTTCTTC
TRBD1,once,TRBV27,TRBJ2-7,CASSLGTGFYEQYF,TGTGCCAGCAGTTTAGGGACAGGGTTCTACGAGCAGTACTTC
TRBD2,-,TRBV29-1,TRBJ2-3,CSVVKRGTDTQYF,TGCAGCGTTGTGAAGCGGGGGACAGATACGCAGTATTTT
-,-,TRBV30,TRBJ1-3,CAWTGGDGGNTIYF,TGTGCCTGGACGGGAGGGGATGGTGGAAACACCATATATTTT
-,-,TRBV18,TRBJ1-1,CASSPPVRRENTEAFF,TGTGCCAGCTCACCACCGGTAAGACGGGAGAACACTGAAGCTTTCTTT
-,-,TRBV2,TRBJ1-2,CASSDLTGLPYGYTF,TGTGCCAGCAGTGACCTTACAGGGTTGCCCTATGGCTACACCTTC
-,once,TRBV6-1,TRBJ2-7,CASSEFPGSYEQYF,TGTGCCAGCAGTGAATTTCCGGGTTCCTACGAGCAGTACTTC
TRBD2,medium-sized,TRBV7-3,TRBJ2-1,CASSLTLIGAGGYNEQFF,TGTGCCAGCAGCTTAACGTTAATAGGGGCGGGGGGGTACAATGAGCAGTTCTTC
TRBD1,-,TRBV27,TRBJ1-4,CASRGSTGVGEKLFF,TGTGCCAGCAGGGGGTCGACAGGGGTAGGGGAAAAACTGTTTTTT